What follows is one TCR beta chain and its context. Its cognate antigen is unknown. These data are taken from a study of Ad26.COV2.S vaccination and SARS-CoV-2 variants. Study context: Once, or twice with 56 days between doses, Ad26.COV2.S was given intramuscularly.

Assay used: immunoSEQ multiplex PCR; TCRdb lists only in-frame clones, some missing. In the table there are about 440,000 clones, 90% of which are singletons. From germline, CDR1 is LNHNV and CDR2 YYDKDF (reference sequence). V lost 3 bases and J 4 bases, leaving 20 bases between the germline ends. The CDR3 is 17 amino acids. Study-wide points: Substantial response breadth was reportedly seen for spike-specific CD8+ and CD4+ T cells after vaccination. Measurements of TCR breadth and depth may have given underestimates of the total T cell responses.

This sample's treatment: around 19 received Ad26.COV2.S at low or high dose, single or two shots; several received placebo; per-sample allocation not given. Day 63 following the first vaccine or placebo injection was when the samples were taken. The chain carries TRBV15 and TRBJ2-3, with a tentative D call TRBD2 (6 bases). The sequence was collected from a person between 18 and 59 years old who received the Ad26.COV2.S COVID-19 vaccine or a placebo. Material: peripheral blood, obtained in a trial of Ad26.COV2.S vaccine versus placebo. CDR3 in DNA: TGTGCCACCAGCAGGATTTTGGCGGGGAGCTTGGCAGATACGCAGTATTTT. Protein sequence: CATSRILAGSLADTQYF.